This entry lists 5 T cell receptor beta chains sequenced from one sample in a study of cytomegalovirus exposure and HLA in healthy donors. Researchers ran the PCR with 60 Vbeta and 13 Jbeta primers. The data were produced by immunoSEQ multiplex PCR, yet TCRdb's version contains in-frame clones alone and is incomplete. The table includes approximately 220,000 clones, around 80% detected once. Sequencing was performed on PBMCs. The receptors shown here come from a man in his forties in good health and CMV-seronegative.

V is TRBV28 and J is TRBJ2-5, with 13 bases aligning to TRBD2. The germline gives CDR1 MDHEN, CDR2 SYDVKM. J lost 5 bases, V lost 5 bases, and 2 bases had no gene match. CDR3 length: 14 residues. The CDR3 protein is CASSGLAGVETQYF. The CDR3 region has the DNA TGTGCCAGCAGTGGACTAGCGGGAGTTGAGACCCAGTACTTC. The full variable domain, completed using reference TRBV28 and TRBJ2-5, is DVKVTQSSRYLVKRTGEKVFLECVQDMDHENMFWYRQDPGLGLRLIYFSYDVKMKEKGDIPEGYSVSREKKERFSLILESASTNQTSMYLCASSGLAGVETQYFGPGTRLLVL.

This chain uses TRBV7-9 with TRBJ1-2; D gene ambiguous. The ends were cut back, 7 bases at V and 5 bases at J, with 14 bases in the middle. There are 13 residues in the CDR3. Germline CDR1 SEHNR, CDR2 FQNEAQ (reference sequence). The CDR3 reads CASIPGPFYGYTF. CDR3 DNA: TGTGCCAGCATCCCAGGTCCTTTTTATGGCTACACCTTC.

V usage is TRBV30 and J usage is TRBJ2-7; TRBD1 aligns across 8 bases. The CDR3 has 13 residues. CDR1 is GTSNPN and CDR2 is SVGIG in the germline V gene (reference sequence). After removal of 4 bases from V and 3 bases from J, the junction contained 5 bases not matched to a gene. The CDR3 nucleotides are TGTGCCTGGACTCCAGACAGGGGCTACGAGCAGTACTTC. Translated, it gives CAWTPDRGYEQYF.

This clone is a singleton in its sample. The V gene is TRBV14, the J gene TRBJ1-4; TRBD1 matches 7 bases. With 5 bases clipped from V and 4 bases from J, the junction kept 1 base outside the gene matches. The length of the CDR3 is 13 residues. Per germline, CDR1 SGHDN and CDR2 FVKESK. CDR3 in amino acids: CASSGTVNEKLFF. The DNA for the CDR3 is TGTGCCAGCAGCGGGACAGTTAATGAAAAACTGTTTTTT.

This chain links TRBV27 with TRBJ1-5; D is ambiguous. The V end lost 2 bases, the J end lost 7 bases, and 15 bases lay between the germline ends. Germline-derived CDR1 and CDR2 are MNHEY and SMNVEV (reference sequence). The CDR3 consists of 15 residues. The CDR3 region has the DNA TGTGCCAGCAGTTTAAGACGAGGCCTCAACCAGCCCCAGCATTTT. Protein product: CASSLRRGLNQPQHF.